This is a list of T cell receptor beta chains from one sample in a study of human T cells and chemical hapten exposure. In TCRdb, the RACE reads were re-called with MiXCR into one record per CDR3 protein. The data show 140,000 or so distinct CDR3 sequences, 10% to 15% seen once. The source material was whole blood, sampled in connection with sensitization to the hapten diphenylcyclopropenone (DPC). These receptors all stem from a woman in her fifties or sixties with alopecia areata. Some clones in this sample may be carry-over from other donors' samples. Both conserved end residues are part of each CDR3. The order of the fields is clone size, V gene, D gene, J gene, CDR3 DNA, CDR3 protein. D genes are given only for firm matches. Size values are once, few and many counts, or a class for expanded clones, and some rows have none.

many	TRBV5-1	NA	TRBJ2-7	TGCGCCAGCAGCTTGGAGGGTGGGGGTGCCTCCTACGAGCAGTACTTC	CASSLEGGGASYEQYF
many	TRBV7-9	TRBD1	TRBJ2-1	TGTGCCAGCAGCCTCTGGGCAGGGGGATCCTACAATGAGCAGTTCTTC	CASSLWAGGSYNEQFF
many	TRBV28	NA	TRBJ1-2	TGTGCCAGCAGTCCATATGGAAGGTCGCAACGTGGCTACACCTTC	CASSPYGRSQRGYTF
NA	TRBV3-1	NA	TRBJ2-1	TGTGCCAGCAGCCAAGGGAAGGGTTCCTACAATGAGCAGTTCTTC	CASSQGKGSYNEQFF
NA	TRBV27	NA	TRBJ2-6	TGTGCCAGCCGGAGGGGGCGGGGGGCCAACGTCCTGACTTTC	CASRRGRGANVLTF
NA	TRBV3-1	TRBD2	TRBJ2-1	TGTGCCAGCAGCCAGCTCCGACTAGCGGGAACCTACAATGAGCAGTTCTTC	CASSQLRLAGTYNEQFF
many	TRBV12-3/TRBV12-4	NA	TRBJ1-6	TGTGCCAGCAGCACGGGGATTTATAATTCACCCCTCCACTTT	CASSTGIYNSPLHF
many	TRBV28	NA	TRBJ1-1	TGTGCCAGCAGCCCGGGGCTAGATGAAGCTTTCTTT	CASSPGLDEAFF
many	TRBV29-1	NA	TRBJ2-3	TGCAGCGTTGATAGGGGCGACGGCACAGATACGCAGTATTTT	CSVDRGDGTDTQYF
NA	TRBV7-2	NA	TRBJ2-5	TGTGCCAGCAGCCCCCGACTAAAGGCTAGTGGCGGGGCGGAGACCCAGTACTTC	CASSPRLKASGGAETQYF
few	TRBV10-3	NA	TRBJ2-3	TGTGCCATCAGCCGCTACTCCCCTAGCACAGATACGCAGTATTTT	CAISRYSPSTDTQYF
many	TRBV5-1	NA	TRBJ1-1	TGCGCCAGCAGCCGCGTCCCGGGGCGGACTGAAGCTTTCTTT	CASSRVPGRTEAFF
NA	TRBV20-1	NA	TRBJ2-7	TGCAGTGCGACCACCCCCGGGACCTTATCCTACGAGCAGTACTTC	CSATTPGTLSYEQYF
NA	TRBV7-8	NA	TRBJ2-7	TGTGCCAGCAGCTTGGTGGACAGCGGCTACGAGCAGTACTTC	CASSLVDSGYEQYF
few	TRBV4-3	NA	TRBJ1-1	TGCGCCAGCAGCCACGGCCGGGGGTCCATGAACACTGAAGCTTTCTTT	CASSHGRGSMNTEAFF
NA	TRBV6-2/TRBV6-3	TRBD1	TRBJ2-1	TGTGCCAGCAGTTACTCGTACAGGGGGCTTAACAATGAGCAGTTCTTC	CASSYSYRGLNNEQFF
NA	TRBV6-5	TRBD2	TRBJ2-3	TGTGCCAGCAGTCCTCTACCCTTCGGACTAGCGGGAGGGCCGCTCACGCAGTATTTT	CASSPLPFGLAGGPLTQYF
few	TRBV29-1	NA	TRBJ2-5	TGCAGCGTGAGACAGGCGCCCCAAGAGACCCAGTACTTC	CSVRQAPQETQYF
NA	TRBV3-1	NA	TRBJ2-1	TGTGCCAGCAGTTTCCTAGCCGAACCCCAGTTCTTC	CASSFLAEPQFF
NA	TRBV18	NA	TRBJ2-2	TGTGCCAGCTCGCCCGCAGCGAAGGAGCTGTTTTTT	CASSPAAKELFF
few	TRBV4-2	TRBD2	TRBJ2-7	TGTGCCAGCAGCCAAGTCCCCGGGACTAGCGGGAGGGCCCTCTCCTACGAGCAGTACTTC	CASSQVPGTSGRALSYEQYF
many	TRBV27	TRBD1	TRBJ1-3	TGTGCCAGCAGACGGACAGGGTCTGGAAACACCATATATTTT	CASRRTGSGNTIYF
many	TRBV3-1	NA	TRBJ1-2	TGTGCCAGCAGCCGACAGGCTGTCTACACCTTC	CASSRQAVYTF
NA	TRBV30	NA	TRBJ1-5	TGTGCCTGGAGTGCCCGCGGGCAGGGCCCAGGGCCCCAGCATTTT	CAWSARGQGPGPQHF
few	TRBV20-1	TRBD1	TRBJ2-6	TGCAGTGCTAGGACAGGGGGCATGGGCTCTGGGGCCAACGTCCTGACTTTC	CSARTGGMGSGANVLTF
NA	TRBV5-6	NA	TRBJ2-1	TGTGCCAGCAGCTTTCAGCGGTACAATGAGCAGTTCTTC	CASSFQRYNEQFF
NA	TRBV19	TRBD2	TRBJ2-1	TGTGCCAGTCGGATAGCGGGAGTTTTAAATGAGCAGTTCTTC	CASRIAGVLNEQFF
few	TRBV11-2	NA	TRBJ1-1	TGTGCCAGCAGCTTAGTGGAAGCTTTCTTT	CASSLVEAFF
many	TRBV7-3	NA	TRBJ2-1	TGTGCCAGCAGCATCTCTAGAGTTGATGAGCAGTTCTTC	CASSISRVDEQFF
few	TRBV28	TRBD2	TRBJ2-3	TGTGCCAGCGGGGGAGGGGTGCGAGATACGCAGTATTTT	CASGGGVRDTQYF
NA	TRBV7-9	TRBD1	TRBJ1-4	TGTGCCAGCAGCTTAGATCTGACAGGGGCTAATGAAAAACTGTTTTTT	CASSLDLTGANEKLFF
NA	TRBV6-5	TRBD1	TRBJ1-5	TGTGCCAGCAGTGCCCAGGGGGACCAGCCCCAGCATTTT	CASSAQGDQPQHF
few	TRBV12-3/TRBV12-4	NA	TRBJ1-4	TGTGCCAGCAGGGTGCGGGGAGAACTGTTTTTT	CASRVRGELFF
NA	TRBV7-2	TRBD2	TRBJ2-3	TGTGCCAGCAGCTTAGGTCCAGCGGGAGGGCCAGATACGCAGTATTTT	CASSLGPAGGPDTQYF
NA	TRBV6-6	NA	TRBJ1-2	TGTGCCAGCAGTTACTCCTTTGAGGGTAATGGCTACACCTTC	CASSYSFEGNGYTF
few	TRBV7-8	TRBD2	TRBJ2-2	TGTGCCAGCAGCTTAAAACAGGCTAGCGGACCGAACACCGGGGAGCTGTTTTTT	CASSLKQASGPNTGELFF
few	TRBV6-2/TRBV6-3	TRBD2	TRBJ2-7	TGTGCCAGCAAGGCGGCTAGCGGGACCCACGAGCAGTACTTC	CASKAASGTHEQYF
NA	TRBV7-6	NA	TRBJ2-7	TGTGCCAGCAGCTTAGCGAGGGACTACGAGCAGTACTTC	CASSLARDYEQYF
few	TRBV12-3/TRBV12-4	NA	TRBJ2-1	TGTGCCAGCAGTTTAAGCCCCTATGGGGATGAGCAGTTCTTC	CASSLSPYGDEQFF
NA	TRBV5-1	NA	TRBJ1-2	TGCGCCAGCAGCTTGGTGGTAGACCCCTATGGCTACACCTTC	CASSLVVDPYGYTF
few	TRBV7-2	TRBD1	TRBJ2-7	TGTGCCAGCAGCCCCTTGGGGGACAGTACCCACGAGCAGTACTTC	CASSPLGDSTHEQYF
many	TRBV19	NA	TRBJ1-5	TGTGCCAGTAGTATAGCCCTCTCTAAGGGGCAGCCCCAGCATTTT	CASSIALSKGQPQHF
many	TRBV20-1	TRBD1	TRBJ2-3	TGCAGTGCTTCAGCCCCGGGACAGGGTTTAAATACGCAGTATTTT	CSASAPGQGLNTQYF
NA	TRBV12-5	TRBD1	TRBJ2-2	TGTGCTAGTGGTTTGTGGAGGGGGACAGGGGACACCGGGGAGCTGTTTTTT	CASGLWRGTGDTGELFF
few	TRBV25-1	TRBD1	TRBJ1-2	TGTGCCAGCAGTCCCAGGGGGGCCAGGGCTAACTATGGCTACACCTTC	CASSPRGARANYGYTF
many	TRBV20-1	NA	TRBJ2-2	TGCAGTGCTAGAGATGAAAAAAGCAGGGTGGGCGGGGAGCTGTTTTTT	CSARDEKSRVGGELFF
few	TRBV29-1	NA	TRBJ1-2	TGCAGCGTTGAAGGCCGAGGGGCGAGCTATGGCTACACCTTC	CSVEGRGASYGYTF
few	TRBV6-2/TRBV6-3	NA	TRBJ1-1	TGTGCCAGCAGAGATCCCGGGCCGATGAACACTGAAGCTTTCTTT	CASRDPGPMNTEAFF